The 24 T cell receptor beta chains given below trace back to one sample, sequenced in a study of vaccination effects on CD4 cells after COVID-19. The assay was immunoSEQ multiplex PCR, and TCRdb's table has in-frame clones only and misses some. The table lists some 63,000 clones, about two thirds of them singletons, with approximately 22% in the top ten. The antigens for these receptors are not known. The culture ran for approximately 10 days, and then CD4+ T cells were isolated. The material sequenced was CD4+ T cells from PBMCs cultured without peptide, taken before COVID-19 vaccination. The source of these receptors is a human donor who had a prior SARS-CoV-2 infection.

The genes are TRBV12-3 or TRBV12-4 and TRBJ1-1, with unresolved D. V gave up 5 bases and J gave up 0 bases, with 7 bases separating them. The length of the CDR3 is 13 residues. The CDR3 bases are TGTGCCAGCAGTAAACGGGTGAACACTGAAGCTTTCTTT. Residues: CASSKRVNTEAFF.

This clone was seen a handful of times. The V call is TRBV5-1, the J call TRBJ1-1; D possibly corresponds to TRBD1 (5 bases). CDR1 and CDR2 (germline): SGHRS, YFSETQ. The CDR3 extends over 13 amino acids. V was pared by 2 bases and J by 5 bases, with 10 bases between. CDR3 DNA sequence: TGCGCCAGCAGCTTCACAGGCGGGACTGAAGCTTTCTTT. The encoded protein is CASSFTGGTEAFF.

The chain joins TRBV21-1 to TRBJ1-4. TRBV21-1 is labeled a pseudogene. The CDR3 has 13 amino acids. The CDR3, as DNA: TGTGCCACCGGGGGAGCAACTAATGAAAAACTGTTTTTT. Protein product: CATGGATNEKLFF.

This clone was seen more than once but under ten times. The CDR3 bases are TGCGCCAGCAGCTTGGAACAGACCGCGGACGAGCAGTACTTC. This codes for CASSLEQTADEQYF. The J gene is TRBJ2-7, the V gene TRBV5-1, with unresolved D. This CDR3 contains 14 residues. CDR1 and CDR2 (germline): SGHRS, YFSETQ. With 0 bases removed from V and 5 bases from J, the gap between germline ends came to 12 bases.

This clone was recorded only once. The V and J genes are TRBV4-1 and TRBJ2-5; the D call may be TRBD1 or TRBD2 (6 bases each). V shed 4 bases and J shed 5 bases, with 11 bases lying between them. Germline V gene data show CDR1 as MGHRA and CDR2 as YSYEKL. CDR3 length: 13 amino acids. CDR3 sequence: CASSPTGRETQYF. The CDR3 DNA is TGCGCCAGCAGCCCCACAGGGAGGGAGACCCAGTACTTC.

This clone turned up a few times. The gene calls are TRBV4-1 and TRBJ2-2, with a weak D call TRBD2 (5 bases). The CDR3 runs 15 residues. V was clipped by 1 base and J by 3 bases, with 9 bases between them. CDR1 MGHRA and CDR2 YSYEKL come from the germline V gene. Here the CDR3 reads CASSQVPGDTGELFF. In nucleotides, the CDR3 is TGCGCCAGCAGCCAAGTTCCCGGGGACACCGGGGAGCTGTTTTTT.

This sequence joins TRBV25-1 and TRBJ1-6, with D maybe TRBD1 (5 bases). The V gene's germline CDR1 is MGHDK and CDR2 SYGVNS. V lost 6 bases and J lost 4, with 10 bases in between. The CDR3 has 14 residues. The chain's CDR3 is CASSPGRYNSPLHF. In DNA form, the CDR3 reads TGTGCCAGCAGCCCGGGACGGTATAATTCACCCCTCCACTTT.

The rearrangement joins TRBV18 to TRBJ2-5; no firm D call. The CDR3 consists of 13 residues. Germline V gene sequence: CDR1 KGHSH, CDR2 LQKENI. V lost 4 bases, J lost 2 bases, and 8 bases lay in between. The DNA for the CDR3 is TGTGCCAGCTCACAAACAATGCAAGAGACCCAGTACTTC. Residues: CASSQTMQETQYF. Full variable domain (outside the CDR3, taken from reference TRBV18 and TRBJ2-5): NAGVMQNPRHLVRRRGQEARLRCSPMKGHSHVYWYRQLPEEGLKFMVYLQKENIIDESGMPKERFSAEFPKEGPSILRIQQVVRGDSAAYFCASSQTMQETQYFGPGTRLLVL.

The V and J genes are TRBV3-1 (or the pseudogene TRBV3-2) and TRBJ2-1; the D gene is possibly TRBD1 (5 bases). V was pared by 4 bases and J by 7 bases, with 8 bases between. CDR3 length equals 12 residues. CDR1 and CDR2 (germline): LGHDT, YNNKEL (reference sequence). This chain's CDR3 is CASSRYRNEQFF. CDR3 nucleotides: TGTGCCAGCAGCCGGTACAGGAATGAGCAGTTCTTC.

The chain is built from TRBV2 and TRBJ2-5, with D tentatively TRBD2 (5 bases). Trimming stripped 4 bases from V and 1 base from J, with 10 bases between. The CDR3 spans 14 residues. Germline V CDR1 and CDR2: SNHLY, FYNNEI. CDR3 protein: CASSVGLIQETQYF. As DNA, the CDR3 is TGTGCCAGCAGTGTAGGACTGATCCAAGAGACCCAGTACTTC.

This clone came up a few times. The sample holds other DNA sequences that translate to the same CDR3. The V gene is TRBV7-9, the J gene TRBJ2-1, with 9 bases identical to TRBD2. The CDR3 covers 16 residues. V shed 0 bases, J shed 0 bases, and the junction held 0 bases outside the gene matches. Germline V gene data show CDR1 as SEHNR and CDR2 as FQNEAQ (reference sequence). CDR3 in amino acids: CASSLALAGSYNEQFF. CDR3 bases: TGTGCCAGCAGCTTAGCACTAGCGGGCTCCTACAATGAGCAGTTCTTC. The variable domain in full, completed from reference TRBV7-9 and TRBJ2-1, reads DTGVSQNPRHKITKRGQNVTFRCDPISEHNRLYWYRQTLGQGPEFLTYFQNEAQLEKSRLLSDRFSAERPKGSFSTLEIQRTEQGDSAMYLCASSLALAGSYNEQFFGPGTRLTVL.

The chain carries TRBV18 and TRBJ2-7; 7 bases are a match to TRBD2. Germline values: CDR1 KGHSH, CDR2 LQKENI. J was trimmed by 5 bases and V by 0 bases; bases with no gene match: 7. This CDR3 is 15 amino acids long. The CDR3 region is CASSPPDGRMDEQYF. CDR3 in DNA: TGTGCCAGCTCACCACCGGACGGGAGGATGGACGAGCAGTACTTC. The full variable domain, with the rest looked up from reference TRBV18 and TRBJ2-7, is NAGVMQNPRHLVRRRGQEARLRCSPMKGHSHVYWYRQLPEEGLKFMVYLQKENIIDESGMPKERFSAEFPKEGPSILRIQQVVRGDSAAYFCASSPPDGRMDEQYFGPGTRLTVT.

The chain joins TRBV6-5 to TRBJ1-6, with D perhaps matching TRBD1 (6 bases). This CDR3 has 13 amino acids. Germline V gene lookup returns CDR1 MNHEY and CDR2 SVGAGI. V was clipped by 6 bases and J by 9 bases, with 12 bases between them. The DNA for the CDR3 is TGTGCCAGCAGCCCAGGGGATGGTTCACCCCTCCACTTT. This translates into CASSPGDGSPLHF.

V is TRBV27 and J is TRBJ2-5, with TRBD2 as a possible D gene (7 bases). Trimming left V 2 bases short and J 4 bases short, with 20 bases between. The CDR3 is 17 amino acids. Germline lookup yields CDR1 MNHEY and CDR2 SMNVEV (reference sequence). The DNA for the CDR3 is TGTGCCAGCAGTTTACGGAGACCCAGGGGAGGGGGAGAGACCCAGTACTTC. Translation: CASSLRRPRGGGETQYF.

The genes are TRBV7-9 and TRBJ2-7, with unresolved D. The CDR3 totals 14 residues. V shed 5 bases and J shed 2 bases, with 13 bases lying between them. In germline, CDR1 is SEHNR, CDR2 FQNEAQ (reference sequence). The chain's CDR3 is CASSPPRRTYEQYF. CDR3 nucleotides: TGTGCCAGCAGCCCACCAAGACGGACCTACGAGCAGTACTTC.

The V gene is TRBV6-5, the J gene TRBJ1-2; 9 bases are shared with TRBD1. V was pared by 6 bases and J by 0 bases, with 5 bases of the junction left unmatched. This CDR3 contains 15 residues. From germline, CDR1 is MNHEY and CDR2 SVGAGI. In DNA, the CDR3 is TGTGCCAGCAGGGACAGGGGTCAAGCTAACTATGGCTACACCTTC. Protein product: CASRDRGQANYGYTF.

The chain carries TRBV4-2 and TRBJ2-1; no definite D call. The CDR3 consists of 17 residues. The germline gives CDR1 LGHNA, CDR2 YNFKEQ. The germline V and J ends were trimmed by 0 bases and 8 bases, with 20 bases remaining between them. CDR3 in DNA: TGTGCCAGCAGCCAAGATGTCGGCGAGAGGCTTTTCTATGAGCAGTTCTTC. Its protein is CASSQDVGERLFYEQFF.

The table lists this clone with a count of one. The rearrangement joins TRBV7-9 to TRBJ2-2, with 9 bases identical to TRBD2. The V gene end was trimmed by 5 bases and the J gene end by 6 bases; junction bases not matched to a gene: 7. CDR1 and CDR2 from the germline V gene are SEHNR and FQNEAQ (reference sequence). The CDR3 extends over 15 amino acids. The CDR3 loop is CASSRNIAGAGELFF. Written as DNA, the CDR3 is TGTGCCAGCAGCAGAAATATAGCGGGAGCCGGGGAGCTGTTTTTT.

V gene TRBV15 combines with J gene TRBJ2-7; TRBD2 agrees at 7 bases. The CDR3 runs to 13 residues. Germline assignment: CDR1 LNHNV and CDR2 YYDKDF (reference sequence). V was pared by 3 bases and J by 3 bases, with 2 bases of the junction left unmatched. CDR3 loop: CATSRAGVYEQYF. Written as DNA, the CDR3 is TGTGCCACCAGCAGGGCGGGGGTCTACGAGCAGTACTTC.

CDR3 protein: CASSQEGATGANVLTF. The CDR3 nucleotides are TGCGCCAGCAGCCAAGAAGGGGCTACTGGGGCCAACGTCCTGACTTTC. V is TRBV4-3 and J is TRBJ2-6; maybe TRBD1 (5 bases). Trimming stripped 0 bases from V and 2 bases from J, with 8 bases between. Germline V CDR1 and CDR2: LGHNA, YSLEER. The CDR3 sequence is 16 residues long.

The chain links TRBV11-3 to TRBJ2-5; 9 nucleotides align to TRBD2. With 5 bases clipped from V and 4 bases from J, the junction kept 17 bases outside the gene matches. Germline-derived CDR1 and CDR2 are SGHNT and YENEEA. The CDR3 covers 18 residues. CDR3 sequence: CASSPAPRLADGGETQYF. The CDR3 nucleotides read TGTGCCAGCAGCCCAGCCCCTCGACTAGCGGATGGGGGAGAGACCCAGTACTTC.

This clone was observed a handful of times. The chain joins TRBV5-1 to TRBJ1-1; a possible D gene is TRBD1 (5 bases). CDR3 length: 13 amino acids. V was shortened by 1 base and J by 3 bases, with 7 bases between the two germline ends. Germline-derived CDR1 and CDR2 are SGHRS and YFSETQ. CDR3 sequence: CASSLWGYTEAFF. Written as DNA, the CDR3 is TGCGCCAGCAGCTTGTGGGGGTACACTGAAGCTTTCTTT.

V is TRBV2 and J is TRBJ1-2; D is undetermined. The CDR3 contains 13 residues. CDR1 SNHLY and CDR2 FYNNEI come from the germline V gene. The V end was cut by 6 bases, the J end by 4 bases, with 12 bases between. CDR3 DNA: TGTGCCAGCAGCGTTGAAGGGCGCTATGGCTACACCTTC. It specifies CASSVEGRYGYTF.

The rearrangement uses TRBV24-1 and TRBJ2-1; D is unresolved. Germline V CDR1 and CDR2: KGHDR, SFDVKD. The germline V and J ends were trimmed by 0 bases and 11 bases, with 10 bases remaining between them. The CDR3 is 13 residues long. CDR3 sequence reads: CATSDLPVTKQFF. CDR3 nucleotide sequence: TGTGCCACCAGTGATTTGCCCGTCACAAAGCAGTTCTTC.